These T cell receptor beta chains were read from a single sample in a study of blood T cell repertoires in COVID-19. Only in-frame clones appear in the TCRdb table, and some are missing; sequencing was by immunoSEQ multiplex PCR. The sample consists of 370,000 or so clones, around 84% of them appearing once. What was sequenced was peripheral blood. The receptors derive from a human donor with acute or convalescent COVID-19. The donor label of this sample is uncertain. CDR3s include the opening cysteine and the closing phenylalanine or tryptophan. The D gene is left open where the match is weak. Size is stated for part of the rows, as once, few or many counts, or as a class when the clone is expanded.

CASGQLMNTEAFF	TGTGCCAGCGGACAGCTGATGAACACTGAAGCTTTCTTT	TRBJ1-1	NA	few	TRBV6-5
CASSIGYLAGVGNEQFF	TGTGCCAGTAGTATAGGCTATCTAGCGGGGGTAGGGAATGAGCAGTTCTTC	TRBJ2-1	TRBD2	NA	TRBV19
CASSHGQGYTDTQYF	TGTGCCAGCAGTCATGGACAGGGTTACACAGATACGCAGTATTTT	TRBJ2-3	TRBD1	few	TRBV2
CASGGTGLVEQYF	TGTGCCAGCGGGGGGACAGGTCTCGTCGAGCAGTACTTC	TRBJ2-7	TRBD1	NA	TRBV12-3/TRBV12-4
CASSIDTYYGYTF	TGTGCCAGTAGTATAGATACTTACTATGGCTACACCTTC	TRBJ1-2	NA	few	TRBV19
CSVGHPRETQYF	TGCAGCGTAGGACACCCTCGAGAGACCCAGTACTTC	TRBJ2-5	NA	NA	TRBV29-1
CASSLVAGRGSEKLFF	TGTGCCAGCAGTTTAGTTGCGGGGCGGGGGAGTGAAAAACTGTTTTTT	TRBJ1-4	NA	NA	TRBV27
CASSLESSGRYEQYF	TGTGCCAGCAGCTTAGAGTCTAGCGGCCGCTACGAGCAGTACTTC	TRBJ2-7	TRBD2	NA	TRBV7-2
CASSQDGPAGAPTDTQYF	TGTGCCAGCAGCCAAGATGGGCCAGCGGGAGCGCCCACAGATACGCAGTATTTT	TRBJ2-3	TRBD2	NA	TRBV3-1/TRBV3-2
CSASRDSYGYTF	TGCAGTGCTAGTAGGGACTCTTATGGCTACACCTTC	TRBJ1-2	NA	NA	TRBV20-1
CASSQEGGVVYGYTF	TGTGCCAGCAGCCAAGAAGGAGGGGTGGTCTATGGCTACACCTTC	TRBJ1-2	NA	NA	TRBV3-1/TRBV3-2
CASSLVEAAEQYF	TGTGCCAGCAGCTTAGTTGAAGCTGCTGAGCAGTACTTC	TRBJ2-7	NA	NA	TRBV7-8
CSVEDRAGNGYTF	TGCAGCGTTGAAGATCGAGCAGGGAACGGCTACACCTTC	TRBJ1-2	NA	NA	TRBV29-1
CASSLVTGANTEAFF	TGCGCCAGCAGCCTTGTGACAGGGGCGAACACTGAAGCTTTCTTT	TRBJ1-1	TRBD1	NA	TRBV5-1
CASSLGGTGNYNEQFF	TGCGCCAGCAGCTTGGGTGGGACAGGGAACTACAATGAGCAGTTCTTC	TRBJ2-1	TRBD1	once	TRBV5-1
CASTYRGAYNEQFF	TGTGCCAGCACATACAGGGGCGCCTACAATGAGCAGTTCTTC	TRBJ2-1	TRBD1	NA	TRBV6-5
CASTPNSGRNNEQFF	TGTGCCAGCACCCCAAACTCGGGGAGGAACAATGAGCAGTTCTTC	TRBJ2-1	NA	NA	TRBV6-2/TRBV6-3
CASSPDYEQFF	TGTGCCAGCAGCCCCGACTATGAGCAGTTCTTC	TRBJ2-1	NA	NA	TRBV11-2
CASSYRGLQTQYF	TGTGCCAGCAGTTACAGGGGGCTTCAGACCCAGTACTTC	TRBJ2-5	TRBD1	NA	TRBV6-5
CASSSPTGGDEKLFF	TGTGCCAGCAGCTCGCCGACAGGGGGCGATGAAAAACTGTTTTTT	TRBJ1-4	TRBD1	NA	TRBV5-4
CASSEGGSYEQYF	TGCGCCAGCAGTGAGGGCGGCTCCTACGAGCAGTACTTC	TRBJ2-7	NA	NA	TRBV10-1
CASSPGTATDTQYF	TGTGCCAGCAGCCCCGGGACAGCCACAGATACGCAGTATTTT	TRBJ2-3	TRBD1	NA	TRBV7-9
CASSLNYGYTF	TGTGCCAGCAGCCTGAACTATGGCTACACCTTC	TRBJ1-2	NA	NA	TRBV5-6
CASRSDSAVQYF	TGTGCCAGCAGATCCGACAGCGCAGTGCAGTACTTC	TRBJ2-7	NA	few	TRBV6-8
CSASFGGGEQYF	TGCAGTGCTAGTTTTGGGGGGGGCGAGCAGTACTTC	TRBJ2-7	TRBD2	NA	TRBV20-1
CASTSTRGVNEQFF	TGTGCCAGCACCTCAACGCGGGGGGTCAATGAGCAGTTCTTC	TRBJ2-1	TRBD2	few	TRBV28
CASSSISGTEAFF	TGTGCCAGCAGCTCCATTTCGGGGACTGAAGCTTTCTTT	TRBJ1-1	NA	NA	TRBV5-6
CASSLTVSGNTIYF	TGTGCCAGCAGCTTGACAGTCTCTGGAAACACCATATATTTT	TRBJ1-3	NA	NA	TRBV7-9
CASSQAGQGYYGYTF	TGCGCCAGCAGCCAGGCCGGACAGGGCTACTATGGCTACACCTTC	TRBJ1-2	TRBD1	NA	TRBV5-1
CASRTMPGFEQYF	TGTGCCAGCAGGACTATGCCCGGGTTCGAGCAGTACTTC	TRBJ2-7	NA	NA	TRBV28
CASSSHRGTGELFF	TGTGCCAGCAGCTCCCACAGGGGGACCGGGGAGCTGTTTTTT	TRBJ2-2	TRBD1	NA	TRBV11-3
CASSRGGSEAFF	TGTGCCAGCAGCCGAGGGGGCTCCGAAGCTTTCTTT	TRBJ1-1	TRBD1	NA	TRBV7-8
CATSTEGRSYEQYF	TGTGCCACCAGCACCGAAGGGAGGTCCTACGAGCAGTACTTC	TRBJ2-7	NA	NA	TRBV15
CATSRDRGLGYEQYF	TGTGCCACCAGCAGAGATAGGGGACTAGGTTACGAGCAGTACTTC	TRBJ2-7	TRBD2	NA	TRBV15
CASRLTGGFADTQYF	TGTGCCAGCAGGTTGACAGGGGGCTTCGCAGATACGCAGTATTTT	TRBJ2-3	TRBD1	NA	TRBV2
CASSYSIRAVSTEAFF	TGTGCCAGCAGTTACTCGATCAGGGCGGTGAGCACTGAAGCTTTCTTT	TRBJ1-1	NA	NA	TRBV6-2/TRBV6-3
CASQRTSFTGELFF	TGTGCCAGCCAGCGGACTAGCTTCACCGGGGAGCTGTTTTTT	TRBJ2-2	TRBD2	NA	TRBV19